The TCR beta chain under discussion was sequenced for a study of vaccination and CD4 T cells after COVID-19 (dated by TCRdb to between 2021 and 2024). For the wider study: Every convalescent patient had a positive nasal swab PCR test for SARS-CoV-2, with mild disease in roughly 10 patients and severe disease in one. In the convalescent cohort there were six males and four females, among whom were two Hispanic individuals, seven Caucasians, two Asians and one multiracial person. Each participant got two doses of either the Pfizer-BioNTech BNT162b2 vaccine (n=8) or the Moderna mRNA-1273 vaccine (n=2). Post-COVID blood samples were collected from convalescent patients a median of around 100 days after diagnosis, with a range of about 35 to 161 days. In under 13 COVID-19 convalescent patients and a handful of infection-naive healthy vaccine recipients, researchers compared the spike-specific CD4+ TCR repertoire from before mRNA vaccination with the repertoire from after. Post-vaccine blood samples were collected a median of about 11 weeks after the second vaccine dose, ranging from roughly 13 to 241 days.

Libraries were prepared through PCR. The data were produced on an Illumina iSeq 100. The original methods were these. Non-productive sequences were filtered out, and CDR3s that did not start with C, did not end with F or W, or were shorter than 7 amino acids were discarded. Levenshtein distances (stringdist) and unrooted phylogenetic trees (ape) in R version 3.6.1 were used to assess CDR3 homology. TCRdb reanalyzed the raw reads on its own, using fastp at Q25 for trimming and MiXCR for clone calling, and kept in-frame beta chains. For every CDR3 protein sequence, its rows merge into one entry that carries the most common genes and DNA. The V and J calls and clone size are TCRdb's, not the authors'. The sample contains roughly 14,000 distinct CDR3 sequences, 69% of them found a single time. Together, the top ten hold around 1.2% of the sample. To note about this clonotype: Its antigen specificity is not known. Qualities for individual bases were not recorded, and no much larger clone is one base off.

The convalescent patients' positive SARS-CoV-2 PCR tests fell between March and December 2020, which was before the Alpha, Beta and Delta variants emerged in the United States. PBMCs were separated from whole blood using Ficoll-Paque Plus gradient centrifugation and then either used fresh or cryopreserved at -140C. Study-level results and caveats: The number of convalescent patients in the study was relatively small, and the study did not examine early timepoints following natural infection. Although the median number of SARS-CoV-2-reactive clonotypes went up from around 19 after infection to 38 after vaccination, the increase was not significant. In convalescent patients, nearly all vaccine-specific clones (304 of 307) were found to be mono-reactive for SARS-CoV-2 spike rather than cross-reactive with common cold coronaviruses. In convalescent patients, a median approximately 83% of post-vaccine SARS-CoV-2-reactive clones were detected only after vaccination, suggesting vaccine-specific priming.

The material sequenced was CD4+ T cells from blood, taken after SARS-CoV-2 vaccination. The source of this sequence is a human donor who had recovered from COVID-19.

The DNA sequence reads TGTGCCAGCAGTTTTCTACTAGGTGCCGAGCAGTACTTC. This encodes CASSFLLGAEQYF. This chain is built from TRBV12-3 or TRBV12-4 and TRBJ2-7; the D region possibly corresponds to TRBD2 (5 bases align). The CDR3 contains 13 residues, cysteine and phenylalanine counted. Only the CDR3 DNA stays, 39 bases, in frame from base 1. The V and J ends are trimmed by 3 bases and 6 bases, leaving 12 bases between them.